The sequence of this T cell receptor (beta chain) was determined in a study of blood T cell repertoires in COVID-19. Study overall: Acute and convalescent COVID-19 specimens originated in the United States, Italy and Spain. PBMCs, B-cell-depleted T cells, or T cells provided the cDNA or gDNA that made up the material.

Seattle researchers signed up patients amid active infection and tracked them longitudinally. Per the original methods: Scientists estimated how many nucleated cells there were by amplifying reference gene primers. The repertoire was sequenced with immunoSEQ multiplex PCR; TCRdb's copy has only in-frame clones and lacks some. Clone size and V and J calls were adopted from that table, with D and trimming inferred from the DNA. This sample has about 130,000 clones; roughly 90% occur once, and the top ten carry around 1.9%. Sequencing used peripheral blood. The source is a man in his forties or fifties with COVID-19, enrolled during active disease.

The CDR3 DNA sequence: TGTGCCAGCAGTTACCCCCGCAGGGAGGGGAACACTGAAGCTTTCTTT. Encoded protein: CASSYPRREGNTEAFF. The V gene is TRBV6-5, the J gene TRBJ1-1; D is possibly TRBD1 (5 bases). Trimming took off 2 bases at V and 1 base at J, with 14 bases between the two ends. The CDR3 runs 16 residues. Germline V gene sequence: CDR1 MNHEY, CDR2 SVGAGI.